This T cell receptor (beta chain) was observed in a study of vaccination effects on CD4 cells after COVID-19. Pools of viral peptides were used by the ViraFEST assay to expand antigen-specific CD4+ T cells ahead of sequencing. Isolation of CD4+ T cells took place after less than 12 days of culture. Prior SARS-CoV-2 infection was absent in the vaccine recipients, as shown by negative nucleocapsid antibodies. Wells each received 1.5 million to 2.5 million PBMC, cultured with roughly 9.4 IU/ml IL-2 and 9.5 to 10 ug/ml peptides. The protocol was immunoSEQ multiplex PCR, while the TCRdb copy is restricted to in-frame clones and leaves out a portion. The sample yields around 60,000 clones, roughly four fifths seen once. With regard to this clone: As yet, its antigen is unknown.

V lost 6 bases, J lost 6 bases, and 12 bases lay in between. The CDR3 covers 13 residues. Study-wide findings and caveats: The study found that only 1 of 255 vaccine-induced clones from healthy vaccinees cross-reacted with common cold coronaviruses. Small numbers of convalescent patients limited the study. It also lacked early post-infection timepoints. Among infection- and vaccine-induced clones, marked clonal contraction occurred late after vaccination.

The chain recombines TRBV12-3 or TRBV12-4 with TRBJ1-5; D possibly corresponds to TRBD1 (6 bases). This receptor was taken from a human donor who received a COVID-19 vaccine. This sample comprised CD4+ T cells from PBMCs cultured with HCoV-NL63 spike peptides, obtained before COVID-19 vaccination. The chain's CDR3 is CASSRGGGQPQHF. The CDR3 nucleotides are TGTGCCAGCAGCCGTGGAGGGGGTCAGCCCCAGCATTTT.